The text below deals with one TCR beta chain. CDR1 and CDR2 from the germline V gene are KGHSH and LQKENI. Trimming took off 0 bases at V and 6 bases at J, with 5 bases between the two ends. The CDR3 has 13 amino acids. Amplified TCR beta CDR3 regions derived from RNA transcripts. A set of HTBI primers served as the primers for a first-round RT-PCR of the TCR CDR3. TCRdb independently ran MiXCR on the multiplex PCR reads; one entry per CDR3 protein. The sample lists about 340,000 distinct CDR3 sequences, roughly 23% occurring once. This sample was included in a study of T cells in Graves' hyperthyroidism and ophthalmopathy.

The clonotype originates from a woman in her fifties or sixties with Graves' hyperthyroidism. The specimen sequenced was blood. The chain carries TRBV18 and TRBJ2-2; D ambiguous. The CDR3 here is CASSPPNAGELFF. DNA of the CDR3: TGTGCCAGCTCACCACCAAACGCCGGGGAGCTGTTTTTT.